The clone carrying this TCR beta chain was detected ten times or more. The antigen remains unidentified. The sample is drawn from a study of neurological immune-mediated disorders. Study-wide results and limits: CDR3 amino acid sequences found in expanded clones were never shared across subjects, suggesting private repertoires in all groups. Whereas HTLV-1-associated myelopathy showed the most TCR clonal expansion, multiple sclerosis showed the least, with levels below those of healthy controls.

Sorted libraries used approximately 980,000 CD4+ or CD8+ T cells. A single record per CDR3 protein comes from TCRdb applying MiXCR to the 5' RACE reads. The data show around 15,000 distinct CDR3 sequences, approximately 8.7% seen once. Per germline, CDR1 KGHDR and CDR2 SFDVKD. The CDR3 loop spans 15 amino acids. The V and J ends lost 4 bases and 7 bases, in that order; junction bases with no gene match: 7. Sequenced sample: CD8+ T cells from blood. The TCR comes from a man aged 45-65 years in good health. The V gene is TRBV24-1, the J gene TRBJ2-2, with 8 bases identical to TRBD2. CDR3 sequence (DNA): TGTGCCACCAGTGACCGGACTAGCCTTGGCGGGGAGCTGTTTTTT. Amino acid sequence: CATSDRTSLGGELFF.